These 25 T cell receptor beta chains were sequenced from one sample in a study of blood T cell repertoires in COVID-19 (dated by TCRdb to the early 2020s). The library came from the immunoSEQ multiplex PCR assay. TCRdb holds this immuneACCESS table with in-frame rearrangements only. Some clones are missing; in checked studies, unresolved V genes explain under half, and the rest has no known cause. The sample includes about 130,000 clones, with 79% observed a single time. The ten most abundant clones make up about 40% of the sample. Sequencing used peripheral blood. The receptors here all came from a man in his forties with active or convalescent COVID-19.

The chain couples TRBV5-1 to TRBJ2-5, with D tentatively TRBD1 (6 bases). Trimming removed 1 base at V and 5 bases at J, with 15 bases between. The V gene's germline CDR1 is SGHRS and CDR2 YFSETQ. The length of the CDR3 is 15 residues. The chain's CDR3 is CASSLMDRGQETQYF. The CDR3 nucleotides read TGCGCCAGCAGCTTGATGGACAGAGGTCAGGAGACCCAGTACTTC.

Here the CDR3 reads CASSLARGTYEQYF. The DNA for the CDR3 is TGTGCCAGCAGCTTAGCCAGGGGGACCTACGAGCAGTACTTC. The V call is TRBV11-2, the J call TRBJ2-7; 7 nucleotides line up with TRBD1. CDR3 length: 14 residues. The germline V gene has CDR1 SGHAT and CDR2 FQNNGV. V shed 1 base, J shed 2 bases, and the junction held 2 bases outside the gene matches. Combining the CDR3 with reference TRBV11-2 and TRBJ2-7 gives the whole variable domain EAGVAQSPRYKIIEKRQSVAFWCNPISGHATLYWYQQILGQGPKLLIQFQNNGVVDDSQLPKDRFSAERLKGVDSTLKIQPAKLEDSAVYLCASSLARGTYEQYFGPGTRLTVT.

J is TRBJ2-3 and V is TRBV7-2, with TRBD2 matching over 15 bases. V lost 5 bases to trimming and J lost 0 bases; unmatched junction nucleotides: 6. This CDR3 spans 18 amino acids. Per the germline V gene, CDR1 is SGHTA and CDR2 is FQGNSA. CDR3 in amino acids: CASSPGLAGGRSTDTQYF. The CDR3 DNA reads TGTGCCAGCAGCCCCGGACTAGCGGGGGGGAGAAGCACAGATACGCAGTATTTT.

This chain links TRBV6-5 with TRBJ1-2; D call uncertain. V was pared by 4 bases and J by 2 bases, with 8 bases between. The CDR3 loop spans 13 amino acids. Germline CDR1 is MNHEY and CDR2 is SVGAGI. CDR3 protein: CASSFPGNYGYTF. CDR3 bases: TGTGCCAGCAGTTTCCCAGGAAACTATGGCTACACCTTC.

This clone was recorded a few times. The chain links TRBV6-5 to TRBJ1-1, with D possibly matching TRBD1 (6 bases). V was trimmed by 0 bases and J by 5 bases, leaving 13 bases between them. There are 15 residues in the CDR3. Germline CDR1 and CDR2: MNHEY and SVGAGI. The chain's CDR3 is CASSYSGGAKTEAFF. The CDR3 DNA sequence: TGTGCCAGCAGTTACTCCGGGGGGGCGAAGACTGAAGCTTTCTTT.

The chain employs TRBV5-1 and TRBJ2-3, with D perhaps TRBD1 (6 bases). Trimming took 1 base from V and 2 from J, leaving 14 bases between them. The germline V gene encodes CDR1 SGHRS and CDR2 YFSETQ. This CDR3 is built from 16 residues. The CDR3 protein is CASSLPGAGVTDTQYF. The CDR3 coding sequence is TGCGCCAGCAGCTTGCCAGGGGCCGGGGTCACAGATACGCAGTATTTT.

In this sample, this clone turned up a few times. This chain links TRBV15 with TRBJ2-7; 8 positions match TRBD1. CDR3 length: 13 residues. V was clipped by 4 bases and J by 7 bases; unmatched bases: 6. Germline CDR1 is LNHNV and CDR2 is YYDKDF (reference sequence). CDR3 region: CATSIGQGQEQYF. Here the CDR3 DNA reads TGTGCCACCAGCATAGGACAGGGACAAGAGCAGTACTTC.

The chain links TRBV29-1 to TRBJ2-5, with 9 bases fitting TRBD2. Trimming cost V 1 base and J 4 bases; bases outside gene matches: 16. The CDR3 consists of 18 residues. Germline assignment: CDR1 SQVTM and CDR2 ANQGSEA. CDR3 region: CSVEGVVAGVVSRETQYF. CDR3 DNA: TGCAGCGTTGAAGGGGTAGTAGCGGGAGTGGTGTCCAGAGAGACCCAGTACTTC.

Written as DNA, the CDR3 is TGTGCCTGGAGAACAGGGGGTAACACCGGGGAGCTGTTTTTT. Its translation is CAWRTGGNTGELFF. The rearrangement links TRBV30 to TRBJ2-2, with 8 positions matching TRBD1. CDR3 length equals 14 residues. Per germline, CDR1 GTSNPN and CDR2 SVGIG (reference sequence). V shed 3 bases, J shed 2 bases, and the junction held 2 bases outside the gene matches.

This clone has only one observation. V usage is TRBV30 and J usage is TRBJ2-7; 9 bases agree with TRBD1. The V and J ends lost 0 bases and 5 bases, in that order; junction bases with no gene match: 8. Germline V gives CDR1 GTSNPN, CDR2 SVGIG (reference sequence). The CDR3 sequence is 15 residues long. This CDR3 is CAWSVRDREYHEQYF. Here the CDR3 DNA reads TGTGCCTGGAGTGTGCGGGACAGGGAATACCACGAGCAGTACTTC.

The rearrangement joins TRBV24-1 to TRBJ2-3; 10 nucleotides align to TRBD2. The V and J ends lost 8 bases and 1 base, in that order; junction bases with no gene match: 5. Looked up from germline, CDR1 is KGHDR and CDR2 is SFDVKD. The CDR3 has 15 amino acids. The CDR3 spells CATMISGGRTDTQYF. The CDR3 DNA reads TGTGCCACCATGATTAGCGGGGGGCGCACAGATACGCAGTATTTT.

This chain uses TRBV4-1 with TRBJ1-2; TRBD1 agrees at 8 bases. The CDR3 sequence is 14 residues long. Trimming at V came to 4 bases and at J to 0 bases, leaving 1 base not matched to a gene. Germline CDR1 MGHRA, CDR2 YSYEKL. The CDR3, as DNA: TGCGCCAGCAGCCTGGACAGGGCTAACTATGGCTACACCTTC. It encodes CASSLDRANYGYTF.

The table lists this clone with a few counts. This chain links TRBV3-1 (or the pseudogene TRBV3-2) with TRBJ1-6, with D possibly TRBD1 on 5 matching bases. This CDR3 has 15 amino acids. Germline V gene lookup returns CDR1 LGHDT and CDR2 YNNKEL (reference sequence). Deletions cut 0 bases from V and 9 bases from J, with 12 bases between. CDR3 protein: CASSQERTRVSPLHF. CDR3 DNA sequence: TGTGCCAGCAGCCAAGAAAGGACCAGGGTTTCACCCCTCCACTTT.

This clone has more than one count but fewer than ten. The rearrangement joins TRBV28 to TRBJ1-6; tentatively, D is TRBD1 (5 bases). Germline-derived CDR1 and CDR2 are MDHEN and SYDVKM. Trimming removed 6 bases at V and 10 bases at J, with 19 bases between. This CDR3 contains 15 residues. The CDR3 sequence: CASRGSSDRESPLHF. CDR3 nucleotide sequence: TGTGCCAGCAGGGGCTCTTCCGACAGAGAATCACCCCTCCACTTT.

V gene TRBV4-2 combines with J gene TRBJ2-7; TRBD2 agrees at 7 bases. V trimming: 4 bases; J trimming: 3 bases; junction bases outside the gene matches: 0. This CDR3 has 12 amino acids. Germline V gene sequence: CDR1 LGHNA, CDR2 YNFKEQ. CDR3 protein: CASSLAGYEQYF. As DNA, the CDR3 is TGTGCCAGCAGCCTAGCGGGCTACGAGCAGTACTTC.

The V gene is TRBV24-1, the J gene TRBJ2-7, with a tentative D call TRBD2 (5 bases). The CDR3 contains 13 residues. Germline CDR1 and CDR2: KGHDR and SFDVKD. The V end lost 4 bases, the J end lost 4 bases, and 10 bases lay between the germline ends. CDR3 nucleotide sequence: TGTGCCACCAGTGACAACTCGGGATACGAGCAGTACTTC. Amino acid sequence: CATSDNSGYEQYF.

The V gene is TRBV7-2, the J gene TRBJ2-7; 9 nucleotides match TRBD2. J gave up 2 bases and V 5 bases, and 7 bases lay outside the gene matches. Germline CDR1 reads SGHTA; CDR2 reads FQGNSA. This CDR3 spans 15 amino acids. This CDR3 is CASSNRPSGAYEQYF. CDR3 DNA: TGTGCCAGCAGCAACCGTCCTAGCGGGGCCTACGAGCAGTACTTC. The variable domain in full, with the rest retrieved from reference TRBV7-2 and TRBJ2-7, is GAGVSQSPSNKVTEKGKDVELRCDPISGHTALYWYRQSLGQGLEFLIYFQGNSAPDKSGLPSDRFSAERTGGSVSTLTIQRTQQEDSAVYLCASSNRPSGAYEQYFGPGTRLTVT.

This clone has only one observation. This chain uses TRBV5-1 with TRBJ1-1; D may be TRBD1 (5 bases). V lost 2 bases to trimming and J lost 4 bases, with 12 bases between them. There are 14 residues in the CDR3. Germline CDR1 and CDR2: SGHRS and YFSETQ. This CDR3 is CASSLGVTSTEAFF. In nucleotides, the CDR3 is TGCGCCAGCAGCTTAGGGGTCACGAGCACTGAAGCTTTCTTT. The variable domain in full, with the rest retrieved from reference TRBV5-1 and TRBJ1-1, is KAGVTQTPRYLIKTRGQQVTLSCSPISGHRSVSWYQQTPGQGLQFLFEYFSETQRNKGNFPGRFSGRQFSNSRSEMNVSTLELGDSALYLCASSLGVTSTEAFFGQGTRLTVV.

The CDR3: CASRIAGGLNEQFF. The CDR3 DNA sequence: TGTGCCAGCCGAATAGCCGGGGGGCTAAATGAGCAGTTCTTC. This rearrangement joins TRBV6-5 to TRBJ2-1, with a weak D call TRBD2 (7 bases). This CDR3 is built from 14 residues. Germline CDR1 reads MNHEY; CDR2 reads SVGAGI. V was clipped by 8 bases and J by 7 bases, with 18 bases between them.

This clone appeared once. The CDR3 region is CASSQEGAGGWTFF. DNA of the CDR3: TGCGCCAGCAGCCAAGAAGGGGCGGGGGGCTGGACTTTCTTT. J is TRBJ1-1 and V is TRBV4-1; D may be TRBD1 (6 bases). The germline CDR1 and CDR2 sequences are MGHRA and YSYEKL. V lost 0 bases to trimming and J lost 12 bases, with 17 bases between them. CDR3 length: 14 residues.

A few counts support this clone. The gene calls are TRBV11-3 and TRBJ1-1; TRBD1 is a possible D gene (5 bases). The CDR3 spans 14 residues. In germline, CDR1 is SGHNT, CDR2 YENEEA. The V end lost 4 bases, the J end lost 0 bases, and 9 bases lay between the germline ends. In DNA, the CDR3 is TGTGCCAGCAGCTCCGACAGCTTGAACACTGAAGCTTTCTTT. Encoded protein: CASSSDSLNTEAFF.

The V call is TRBV18, the J call TRBJ2-5; no clear D. Trimming cost V 2 bases and J 2 bases, with 3 bases left between them. The CDR3 extends over 12 amino acids. Germline V CDR1 and CDR2: KGHSH, LQKENI. This CDR3 reads CASSPEQETQYF. The CDR3 DNA follows: TGTGCCAGCTCACCAGAGCAAGAGACCCAGTACTTC.

This clone came up once. J is TRBJ2-7 and V is TRBV19, with D unclear. Between the trimmed V and J ends, which lost 1 base and 1 base, there was a span of 8 bases. Per germline, CDR1 LNHDA and CDR2 SQIVND (reference sequence). The CDR3 covers 14 residues. CDR3 amino acids: CASSIGRRSYEQYF. DNA for the CDR3: TGTGCCAGTAGTATAGGAAGGAGATCCTACGAGCAGTACTTC. Looking up the rest from reference TRBV19 and TRBJ2-7 gives the full variable domain: DGGITQSPKYLFRKEGQNVTLSCEQNLNHDAMYWYRQDPGQGLRLIYYSQIVNDFQKGDIAEGYSVSREKKESFPLTVTSAQKNPTAFYLCASSIGRRSYEQYFGPGTRLTVT.

The V call is TRBV24-1, the J call TRBJ1-1; D perhaps matches TRBD1 (5 bases). Trimming removed 4 bases from V and 1 base from J, with 12 bases in between. This CDR3 is built from 15 residues. Germline V lookup: CDR1 KGHDR, CDR2 SFDVKD. CDR3 protein: CATSEAAGRNTEAFF. The CDR3 nucleotides are TGTGCCACCAGTGAGGCCGCAGGGCGGAACACTGAAGCTTTCTTT.

The chain uses TRBV12-3 or TRBV12-4 and TRBJ1-2; no reliable D call. CDR3 length equals 12 residues. Trimming shortened V by 7 bases and J by 8 bases, and 14 bases separated the two germline ends. DNA of the CDR3: TGTGCCAGCACCCAGCCGGGTGGAGGCTACACCTTC. This gives the protein CASTQPGGGYTF.